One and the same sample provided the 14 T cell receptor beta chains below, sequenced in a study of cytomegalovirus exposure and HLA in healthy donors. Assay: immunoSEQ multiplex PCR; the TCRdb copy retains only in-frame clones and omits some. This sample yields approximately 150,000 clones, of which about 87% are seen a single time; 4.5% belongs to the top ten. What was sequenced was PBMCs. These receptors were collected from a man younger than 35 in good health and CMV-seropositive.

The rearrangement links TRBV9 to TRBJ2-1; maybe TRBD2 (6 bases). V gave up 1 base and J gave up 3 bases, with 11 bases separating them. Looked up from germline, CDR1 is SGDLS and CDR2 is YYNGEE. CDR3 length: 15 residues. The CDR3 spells CASSVSPRDYNEQFF. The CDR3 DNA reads TGTGCCAGCAGCGTAAGCCCGCGGGACTACAATGAGCAGTTCTTC. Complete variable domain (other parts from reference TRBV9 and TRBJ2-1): DSGVTQTPKHLITATGQRVTLRCSPRSGDLSVYWYQQSLDQGLQFLIQYYNGEERAKGNILERFSAQQFPDLHSELNLSSLELGDSALYFCASSVSPRDYNEQFFGPGTRLTVL.

CDR3 in DNA: TGTGCCGTCCACAAGGGGTTCAACACTGAAGCTTTCTTT. It is translated as CAVHKGFNTEAFF. V is TRBV28 and J is TRBJ1-1; tentative D call: TRBD1 (5 bases). Trimming shortened V by 11 bases and J by 2 bases, and 15 bases separated the two germline ends. The CDR3 length is 13 residues. CDR1 is MDHEN and CDR2 is SYDVKM in the germline V gene.

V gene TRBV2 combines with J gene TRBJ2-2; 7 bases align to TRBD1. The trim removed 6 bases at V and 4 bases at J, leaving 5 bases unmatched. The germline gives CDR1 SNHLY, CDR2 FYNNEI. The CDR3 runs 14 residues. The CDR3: CASRGDSLTGELFF. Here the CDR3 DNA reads TGTGCCAGCAGGGGGGACAGCCTCACCGGGGAGCTGTTTTTT.

This CDR3 is CSGRDAYEQYF. The CDR3 DNA sequence: TGCAGCGGCAGGGATGCCTACGAGCAGTACTTC. V gene TRBV29-1 combines with J gene TRBJ2-7; D might be TRBD1 (5 bases). The CDR3 has 11 residues. Trimming stripped 7 bases from V and 2 bases from J, with 9 bases between. CDR1 is SQVTM, CDR2 ANQGSEA, per germline.

This CDR3 is CARGGGYEQYF. For the CDR3, the DNA is TGTGCCAGGGGGGGAGGGTACGAGCAGTACTTC. The V and J genes are TRBV19 and TRBJ2-7; 7 nucleotides agree with TRBD2. CDR3 size: 11 residues. V shed 9 bases, J shed 4 bases, and the junction held 3 bases outside the gene matches. Germline lookup yields CDR1 LNHDA and CDR2 SQIVND (reference sequence).

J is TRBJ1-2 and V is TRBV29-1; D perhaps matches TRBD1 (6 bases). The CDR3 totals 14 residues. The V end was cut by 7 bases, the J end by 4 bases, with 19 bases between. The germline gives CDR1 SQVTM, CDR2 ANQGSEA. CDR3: CSALGGALSYGYTF. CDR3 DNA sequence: TGCAGCGCCCTTGGGGGGGCGTTAAGCTATGGCTACACCTTC.

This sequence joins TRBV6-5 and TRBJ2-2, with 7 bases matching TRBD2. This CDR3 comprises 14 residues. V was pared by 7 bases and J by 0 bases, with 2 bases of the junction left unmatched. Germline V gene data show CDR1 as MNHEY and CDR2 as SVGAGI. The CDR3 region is CASTSGTNTGELFF. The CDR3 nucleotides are TGTGCCAGCACTAGCGGAACGAACACCGGGGAGCTGTTTTTT.

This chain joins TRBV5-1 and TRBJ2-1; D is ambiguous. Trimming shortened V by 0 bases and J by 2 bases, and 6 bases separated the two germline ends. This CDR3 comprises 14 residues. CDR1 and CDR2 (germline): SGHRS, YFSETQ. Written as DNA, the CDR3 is TGCGCCAGCAGCTTGGCCGACACCTACAATGAGCAGTTCTTC. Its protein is CASSLADTYNEQFF.

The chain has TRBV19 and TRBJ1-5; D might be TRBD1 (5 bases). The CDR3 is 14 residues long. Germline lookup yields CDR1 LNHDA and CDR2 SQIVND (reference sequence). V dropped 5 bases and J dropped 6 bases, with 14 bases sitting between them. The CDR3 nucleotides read TGTGCCAGTAGTTCAGGGCAATTGAGTCAGCCCCAGCATTTT. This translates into CASSSGQLSQPQHF.

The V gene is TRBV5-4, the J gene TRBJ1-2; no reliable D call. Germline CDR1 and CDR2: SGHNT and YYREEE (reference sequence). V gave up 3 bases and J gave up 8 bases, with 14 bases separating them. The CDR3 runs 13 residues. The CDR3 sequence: CASSSDLPGGYTF. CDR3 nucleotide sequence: TGTGCCAGCAGCTCTGACCTGCCGGGGGGCTACACCTTC. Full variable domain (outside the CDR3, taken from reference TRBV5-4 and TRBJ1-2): ETGVTQSPTHLIKTRGQQVTLRCSSQSGHNTVSWYQQALGQGPQFIFQYYREEENGRGNFPPRFSGLQFPNYSSELNVNALELDDSALYLCASSSDLPGGYTFGSGTRLTVV.

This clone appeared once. The CDR3, as DNA: TGTGCCAGCTCACTTGGGAGTGACACAGATACGCAGTATTTT. This gives the protein CASSLGSDTDTQYF. The chain couples TRBV18 to TRBJ2-3; possibly TRBD2 for D (5 bases). This CDR3 comprises 14 residues. Deletions cut 4 bases from V and 2 bases from J, with 10 bases between. Germline lookup yields CDR1 KGHSH and CDR2 LQKENI.

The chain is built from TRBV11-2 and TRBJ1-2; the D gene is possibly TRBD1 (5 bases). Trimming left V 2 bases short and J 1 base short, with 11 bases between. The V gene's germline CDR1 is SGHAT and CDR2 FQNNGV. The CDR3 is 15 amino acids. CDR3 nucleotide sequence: TGTGCCAGCAGCTTAAGCAGGGATTTTAACTATGGCTACACCTTC. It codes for CASSLSRDFNYGYTF.

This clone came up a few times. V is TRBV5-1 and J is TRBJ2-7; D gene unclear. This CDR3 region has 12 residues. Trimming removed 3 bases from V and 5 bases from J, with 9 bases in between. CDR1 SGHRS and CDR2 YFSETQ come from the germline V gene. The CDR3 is CASSSGLDEQYF. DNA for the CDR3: TGCGCCAGCAGCTCCGGTTTGGACGAGCAGTACTTC.

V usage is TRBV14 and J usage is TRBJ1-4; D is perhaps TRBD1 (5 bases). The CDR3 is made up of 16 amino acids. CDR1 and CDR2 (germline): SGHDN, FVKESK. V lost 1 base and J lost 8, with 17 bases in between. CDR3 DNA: TGTGCCAGCAGCCAAGCCAAGGGAGGGGTTAGGGAAAAACTGTTTTTT. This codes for CASSQAKGGVREKLFF. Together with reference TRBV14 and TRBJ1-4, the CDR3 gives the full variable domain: EAGVTQFPSHSVIEKGQTVTLRCDPISGHDNLYWYRRVMGKEIKFLLHFVKESKQDESGMPNNRFLAERTGGTYSTLKVQPAELEDSGVYFCASSQAKGGVREKLFFGSGTQLSVL.